These 3 T cell receptor beta chains originate from one sample sequenced in a study of blood T cell repertoires in COVID-19 (TCRdb year 2020). Receptors were amplified or captured by the immunoSEQ multiplex PCR assay. TCRdb retrieved this table from immuneACCESS and kept in-frame rearrangements only. Not all clones are present; in checked studies, unresolved V genes account for under half, and no reason is known for the remainder. This sample gives about 56,000 clones in total; around 77% of them show up just once. The top ten clonotypes cover approximately 4.8% of the sample. The material sequenced was peripheral blood. Every receptor here comes from a woman in her seventies with COVID-19, enrolled during active disease.

This clone was observed a handful of times. The rearrangement uses TRBV5-6 and TRBJ2-2; TRBD2 matches 7 bases. The CDR3 covers 14 residues. Trimming cost V 7 bases and J 4 bases; bases outside gene matches: 7. Germline V gene data show CDR1 as SGHDT and CDR2 as YYEEEE. The CDR3 loop is CASSHSGGTGELFF. The CDR3 DNA follows: TGTGCCAGCTCACACTCGGGGGGCACCGGGGAGCTGTTTTTT.

The gene calls are TRBV9 and TRBJ2-3; TRBD2 matches 14 bases. J gave up 3 bases and V 4 bases, and 7 bases lay outside the gene matches. The germline V gene encodes CDR1 SGDLS and CDR2 YYNGEE. The CDR3 is 17 residues long. The CDR3 nucleotides read TGTGCCAGCAGCCCCGGGACTAGCGGGAGTGGGACAGATACGCAGTATTTT. It specifies CASSPGTSGSGTDTQYF.

The chain couples TRBV9 to TRBJ2-3; tentatively, D is TRBD2 (5 bases). The V end was cut by 4 bases, the J end by 2 bases, with 14 bases between. The CDR3 sequence is 15 residues long. The germline gives CDR1 SGDLS, CDR2 YYNGEE. Here the CDR3 reads CASSPREGFTDTQYF. The CDR3 DNA reads TGTGCCAGCAGCCCCCGGGAAGGGTTCACAGATACGCAGTATTTT.